This T cell receptor (beta chain) was retrieved from a study of T-cell reconstitution after alpha-beta-depleted transplantation in children. Trimming took off 4 bases at V and 0 bases at J, with 13 bases between the two ends. Germline V gene lookup returns CDR1 DFQATT and CDR2 SNEGSKA (reference sequence). This CDR3 comprises 15 residues. Molecular barcoding with unique molecular identifiers was used for the TCRbeta library. A single record per CDR3 protein comes from TCRdb applying MiXCR to the PCR reads. The sample carries approximately 400,000 distinct CDR3 sequences, approximately 10% recorded once. This clonotype was counted many times.

Sequencing was performed on PBMCs from the stem cell graft donor, taken from the stem cell graft. The V call is TRBV20-1, the J call TRBJ2-4, with D perhaps TRBD2 (5 bases). The clonotype originates from a human donor who donated a stem cell graft to a child with acute myeloid leukemia. The CDR3 spells CSATAADLAKNIQYF. CDR3 coding DNA: TGCAGTGCTACTGCCGCGGACTTAGCCAAAAACATTCAGTACTTC.